Sequencing of this T cell receptor beta chain was carried out in a study of type 1 regulatory T cells. Background on the study: An in vitro protocol generated T-allo10, a Tr1-enriched, alloantigen-specific CD4 T cell product.

From the reads, TCRdb called clonotypes with MiXCR, one entry per CDR3 protein. The sample shows 80,000 to 100,000 distinct CDR3 sequences, around 30% of them seen only once. Germline CDR1 is LGHDT and CDR2 is YNNKEL (reference sequence). Germline trimming cut 3 bases from V and 6 bases from J; bases unmatched to any gene: 6. This CDR3 comprises 14 residues. This sequence was found in a human donor in good health. This chain uses TRBV3-1 with TRBJ2-7; 9 bases are a match to TRBD1. What was sequenced was CD4+ T cells, either the whole sample or a sorted fraction (not recorded which). The CDR3 region is CASSHRDRVLEQYF. For the CDR3, the DNA is TGTGCCAGCAGCCATCGGGACAGGGTGCTCGAGCAGTACTTC.